The rows below give T cell receptor beta chains drawn from one sample of a study of CD8+ T cells in alopecia areata. Sequencing used immunoSEQ multiplex PCR; TCRdb keeps in-frame clones, though not all of them. This sample has about 94,000 clones, with about 71% found just once. Sequenced material: CD8+ T cells sorted from blood, taken around week 46, from a patient treated with tofacitinib. The source is a human donor with alopecia areata. Each CDR3 is given with its conserved first and last residue. The order of the fields is CDR3 DNA, CDR3 protein, J gene, V gene, D gene, clone size. A D gene is named only where the DNA matches it firmly. Rows give clone size only sometimes, using once, few, many, or a class for an expanded clone.

CDR3nt: TGCAGCGTTGAAGAGTTAGGTGCCCAGTACTTC
CDR3aa: CSVEELGAQYF
j_gene: TRBJ2-4
v_gene: TRBV29-1
d_gene: -
abundance: few

CDR3nt: TGCACCAGCAGCCGGGAGGGACGGCCCGGGGAGCTGTTTTTT
CDR3aa: CTSSREGRPGELFF
j_gene: TRBJ2-2
v_gene: TRBV1
d_gene: -
abundance: few

CDR3nt: TGTGCCAGCAACGCCAGGGGGGACAGGGGATTTTTGGGAGAGACCCAGTACTTC
CDR3aa: CASNARGDRGFLGETQYF
j_gene: TRBJ2-5
v_gene: TRBV27
d_gene: TRBD1
abundance: -

CDR3nt: TGTGCCAGCAGCAAACAAATGCCAATAATATGGGACGAGCAGTACTTC
CDR3aa: CASSKQMPIIWDEQYF
j_gene: TRBJ2-7
v_gene: TRBV21-1
d_gene: -
abundance: few

CDR3nt: TGTGCCAGCAGCTTCAGCACCGGGGAGCTGTTTTTT
CDR3aa: CASSFSTGELFF
j_gene: TRBJ2-2
v_gene: TRBV7-2
d_gene: -
abundance: -

CDR3nt: TGTGCCAGTAGTGTGACAGGGAGAGGGGATCAGCCCCAGCATTTT
CDR3aa: CASSVTGRGDQPQHF
j_gene: TRBJ1-5
v_gene: TRBV19
d_gene: TRBD1
abundance: few

CDR3nt: TGTGCCAGTAGTATATGGGACACGAACACTGAAGCTTTCTTT
CDR3aa: CASSIWDTNTEAFF
j_gene: TRBJ1-1
v_gene: TRBV19
d_gene: -
abundance: -

CDR3nt: TGTGCCAGCAGCTTTTCCGGTTCCGATGGCTACACCTTC
CDR3aa: CASSFSGSDGYTF
j_gene: TRBJ1-2
v_gene: TRBV5-4
d_gene: -
abundance: -

CDR3nt: TGTGCCAGCAGCGATTCCGGGACTATGGAGTCCTACGAGCAGTACTTC
CDR3aa: CASSDSGTMESYEQYF
j_gene: TRBJ2-7
v_gene: TRBV5-6
d_gene: TRBD2
abundance: -

CDR3nt: TGTGCCAGCTCGACTAGCGGGGGGGCCAATGAGCAGTTCTTC
CDR3aa: CASSTSGGANEQFF
j_gene: TRBJ2-1
v_gene: TRBV6-4
d_gene: TRBD2
abundance: -

CDR3nt: TGTGCCAGCAGCTTTTCTAGCGGGGGGAACACCGGGGAGCTGTTTTTT
CDR3aa: CASSFSSGGNTGELFF
j_gene: TRBJ2-2
v_gene: TRBV7-2
d_gene: TRBD2
abundance: -

CDR3nt: TGTGCCAGCAGCGTAGAAGAGCGGGAGCTGTTTTTT
CDR3aa: CASSVEERELFF
j_gene: TRBJ2-2
v_gene: TRBV9
d_gene: -
abundance: -

CDR3nt: TGTGCCAGCAGCGTTCAGGGGCGCGGTTCACCCCTCCACTTT
CDR3aa: CASSVQGRGSPLHF
j_gene: TRBJ1-6
v_gene: TRBV9
d_gene: -
abundance: -

CDR3nt: TGTGCCAGCAGACCAGGGGTAGGAGGGACCACTGAAGCTTTCTTT
CDR3aa: CASRPGVGGTTEAFF
j_gene: TRBJ1-1
v_gene: TRBV6-1
d_gene: -
abundance: -

CDR3nt: TGCGCCAGCAGCCAACAGGGCTGGAGCACAGATACGCAGTATTTT
CDR3aa: CASSQQGWSTDTQYF
j_gene: TRBJ2-3
v_gene: TRBV4-3
d_gene: -
abundance: -

CDR3nt: TGTGCCAGCAGCCCAGGGACAGGAGCGCGGAATGAGCAGTTCTTC
CDR3aa: CASSPGTGARNEQFF
j_gene: TRBJ2-1
v_gene: TRBV7-2
d_gene: TRBD1
abundance: -

CDR3nt: TGTGCCTGGGATCGGGGGGCCCCACTCAGCGAGCAGTACTTC
CDR3aa: CAWDRGAPLSEQYF
j_gene: TRBJ2-7
v_gene: TRBV30
d_gene: -
abundance: -

CDR3nt: TGCGGCGCCTCCGGGGACAGGGGTATCTACGAGCAGTACTTC
CDR3aa: CGASGDRGIYEQYF
j_gene: TRBJ2-7
v_gene: TRBV29-1
d_gene: TRBD1
abundance: -

CDR3nt: TGTGCCAGCAGCCCGGACATCTTACAAGAGACCCAGTACTTC
CDR3aa: CASSPDILQETQYF
j_gene: TRBJ2-5
v_gene: TRBV7-6
d_gene: -
abundance: -

CDR3nt: TGCAGCGTTGAACGCCTGATAGCGGGGACCACCTACGAGCAGTACTTC
CDR3aa: CSVERLIAGTTYEQYF
j_gene: TRBJ2-7
v_gene: TRBV29-1
d_gene: TRBD2
abundance: few

CDR3nt: TGTGCCAGCAGACCAGAGCGGGGAGGAACAGATACGCAGTATTTT
CDR3aa: CASRPERGGTDTQYF
j_gene: TRBJ2-3
v_gene: TRBV7-6
d_gene: TRBD2
abundance: -

CDR3nt: TGTGCCAGCAGCCCCGGGACAGGGTGGCCGCCCCAGCATTTT
CDR3aa: CASSPGTGWPPQHF
j_gene: TRBJ1-5
v_gene: TRBV7-3
d_gene: TRBD1
abundance: -

CDR3nt: TGTGCCAGCAGTTTATACAGGGCGAGCGGCAATCAGCCCCAGCATTTT
CDR3aa: CASSLYRASGNQPQHF
j_gene: TRBJ1-5
v_gene: TRBV28
d_gene: -
abundance: -

CDR3nt: TGTGCCAGCAGCGTGGGAGGGTCCTACGAGCAGTACTTC
CDR3aa: CASSVGGSYEQYF
j_gene: TRBJ2-7
v_gene: TRBV9
d_gene: TRBD2
abundance: -

CDR3nt: TGTGCCTGGAGTGTAAACAGGGTCGGTTATGGCTACACCTTC
CDR3aa: CAWSVNRVGYGYTF
j_gene: TRBJ1-2
v_gene: TRBV30
d_gene: -
abundance: -

CDR3nt: TGTGCCAGCAGTTACGGGGATGCCTACGAGCAGTACTTC
CDR3aa: CASSYGDAYEQYF
j_gene: TRBJ2-7
v_gene: TRBV6-5
d_gene: -
abundance: -

CDR3nt: TGTGCCAGCAGCCCGAGCGGGGTTAATCAGCCCCAGCATTTT
CDR3aa: CASSPSGVNQPQHF
j_gene: TRBJ1-5
v_gene: TRBV16
d_gene: -
abundance: -

CDR3nt: TGTGCCACCAGCAGAGAAGGGTTAACAGTGGGCTCGAACACCGGGGAGCTGTTTTTT
CDR3aa: CATSREGLTVGSNTGELFF
j_gene: TRBJ2-2
v_gene: TRBV15
d_gene: -
abundance: -

CDR3nt: TGCGCCAGCAGTGAAACAGTACTCTATGGCTACACCTTC
CDR3aa: CASSETVLYGYTF
j_gene: TRBJ1-2
v_gene: TRBV10-2
d_gene: -
abundance: -

CDR3nt: TGTGCCAGCAGCTTGTGGGGCGAGGGGGTAGGTGAGCAGTTCTTC
CDR3aa: CASSLWGEGVGEQFF
j_gene: TRBJ2-1
v_gene: TRBV5-6
d_gene: -
abundance: -

CDR3nt: TGCGCCAGCAGCCAAGATAGGGTCGGGACGGCGGAAGCTTTCTTT
CDR3aa: CASSQDRVGTAEAFF
j_gene: TRBJ1-1
v_gene: TRBV4-1
d_gene: -
abundance: -

CDR3nt: TGTGCCAGCAGCTTTCAGGCGGGGGGCATTAACACTGAAGCTTTCTTT
CDR3aa: CASSFQAGGINTEAFF
j_gene: TRBJ1-1
v_gene: TRBV7-2
d_gene: -
abundance: -

CDR3nt: TGCGCCAGCAGCCAAGGTATAGGGCACTATGATTCACCCCTCCACTTT
CDR3aa: CASSQGIGHYDSPLHF
j_gene: TRBJ1-6
v_gene: TRBV4-1
d_gene: -
abundance: -

CDR3nt: TGTGCCAGCAGCTTGCTGGGGACATCCAGCACAGATACGCAGTATTTT
CDR3aa: CASSLLGTSSTDTQYF
j_gene: TRBJ2-3
v_gene: TRBV7-2
d_gene: -
abundance: -

CDR3nt: TGTGCCAGCAGCTTAGGGGGTAACGGGGAGCTGTTTTTT
CDR3aa: CASSLGGNGELFF
j_gene: TRBJ2-2
v_gene: TRBV7-9
d_gene: -
abundance: -

CDR3nt: TGTGCCAGCAGCTTAGTTTTAGGGGCACACAATGAGCAGTTCTTC
CDR3aa: CASSLVLGAHNEQFF
j_gene: TRBJ2-1
v_gene: TRBV7-2
d_gene: -
abundance: -

CDR3nt: TGTGCCAGCAGACGACAGAGTATTTCTGAAGCTTTCTTT
CDR3aa: CASRRQSISEAFF
j_gene: TRBJ1-1
v_gene: TRBV5-6
d_gene: -
abundance: -

CDR3nt: TGTGCCAGCAGTTCGTCAAGCGGGGATTACTCCTACGAGCAGTACTTC
CDR3aa: CASSSSSGDYSYEQYF
j_gene: TRBJ2-7
v_gene: TRBV27
d_gene: TRBD2
abundance: -

CDR3nt: TGCGCCAGCAGCCACCTAACCCCCGGACTAGCGGGGGGCCCCAGCTCCTACAATGAGCAGTTCTTC
CDR3aa: CASSHLTPGLAGGPSSYNEQFF
j_gene: TRBJ2-1
v_gene: TRBV4-3
d_gene: TRBD2
abundance: once

CDR3nt: TGTGCCAGCAGCGACCGACAGCGCAATCAGCCCCAGCATTTT
CDR3aa: CASSDRQRNQPQHF
j_gene: TRBJ1-5
v_gene: TRBV7-9
d_gene: -
abundance: few

CDR3nt: TGCGCCAGCAGCCAAATAACCGGGGATACCTACGAGCAGTACTTC
CDR3aa: CASSQITGDTYEQYF
j_gene: TRBJ2-7
v_gene: TRBV4-3
d_gene: -
abundance: few

CDR3nt: TGTGCCAGCAGGGGGGCAAGCACAGATACGCAGTATTTT
CDR3aa: CASRGASTDTQYF
j_gene: TRBJ2-3
v_gene: TRBV6-4
d_gene: -
abundance: once

CDR3nt: TGTGCCAGCAGTGAAGAGAAGGGACGGTCGAATCAGCCCCAGCATTTT
CDR3aa: CASSEEKGRSNQPQHF
j_gene: TRBJ1-5
v_gene: TRBV6-1
d_gene: -
abundance: -

CDR3nt: TGTGCCAGCTTGGACGGGGGGAACACTGAAGCTTTCTTT
CDR3aa: CASLDGGNTEAFF
j_gene: TRBJ1-1
v_gene: TRBV2
d_gene: -
abundance: many

CDR3nt: TGCGCCAGCAGCCAAGGCAGGAGCTCCTACAATGAGCAGTTCTTC
CDR3aa: CASSQGRSSYNEQFF
j_gene: TRBJ2-1
v_gene: TRBV4-3
d_gene: -
abundance: -

CDR3nt: TGTGCCAGCAGCTTTACGGGACAGGGTGAAAAACTGTTTTTT
CDR3aa: CASSFTGQGEKLFF
j_gene: TRBJ1-4
v_gene: TRBV7-9
d_gene: TRBD1
abundance: few

CDR3nt: TGCAGCGTTGAGAGAGGGGTCAATGAGCAGTTCTTC
CDR3aa: CSVERGVNEQFF
j_gene: TRBJ2-1
v_gene: TRBV29-1
d_gene: -
abundance: few

CDR3nt: TGCAGCGTACTACCGACAGGGGCCAACTATGGCTACACCTTC
CDR3aa: CSVLPTGANYGYTF
j_gene: TRBJ1-2
v_gene: TRBV29-1
d_gene: TRBD1
abundance: -

CDR3nt: TGTGCCAGCAGCTTAGGCCGAACCCCAGTTGCAACTAATGAAAAACTGTTTTTT
CDR3aa: CASSLGRTPVATNEKLFF
j_gene: TRBJ1-4
v_gene: TRBV7-8
d_gene: -
abundance: -

CDR3nt: TGCAGCGCTCAGAGAACAGAGAACACTGAAGCTTTCTTT
CDR3aa: CSAQRTENTEAFF
j_gene: TRBJ1-1
v_gene: TRBV29-1
d_gene: -
abundance: -

CDR3nt: TGTGCCAGCAGTCGAGGGTCGTTTGACAATGAGCAGTTCTTC
CDR3aa: CASSRGSFDNEQFF
j_gene: TRBJ2-1
v_gene: TRBV5-6
d_gene: -
abundance: -

CDR3nt: TGTGCCAGCAGTTACGGTACAGGGGGCTCTGGCTACACCTTC
CDR3aa: CASSYGTGGSGYTF
j_gene: TRBJ1-2
v_gene: TRBV16
d_gene: TRBD1
abundance: -

CDR3nt: TGTGCCAGCAGTGGGGGGGAGGGCTATGGCTACACCTTC
CDR3aa: CASSGGEGYGYTF
j_gene: TRBJ1-2
v_gene: TRBV6-1
d_gene: -
abundance: -

CDR3nt: TGTGCCAGCAAAGCGAGCTCCTATAATTCACCCCTCCACTTT
CDR3aa: CASKASSYNSPLHF
j_gene: TRBJ1-6
v_gene: TRBV7-9
d_gene: -
abundance: -

CDR3nt: TGCGCCAGCAGCTTGGGGCGGGGTGCCGAAGAGACCCAGTACTTC
CDR3aa: CASSLGRGAEETQYF
j_gene: TRBJ2-5
v_gene: TRBV5-1
d_gene: -
abundance: -

CDR3nt: TGTGCCAGCAGCGTAGCGACAGGGGTTGATACGCAGTATTTT
CDR3aa: CASSVATGVDTQYF
j_gene: TRBJ2-3
v_gene: TRBV9
d_gene: TRBD1
abundance: few

CDR3nt: TGTGCCAGCAGTAAAAATTCAGGGGACTACGAGCAGTACTTC
CDR3aa: CASSKNSGDYEQYF
j_gene: TRBJ2-7
v_gene: TRBV2
d_gene: -
abundance: -